Here is one T cell receptor (beta chain) with its context. Its specificity is unknown. This sample is part of a study of long-term antiretroviral therapy in people with HIV. Study as a whole: The earliest samples predate the 2015 immediate-ART recommendation by about a decade. Whole-study results and caveats: Clones showing expansion before ART dominated the repertoire at all time points. HIV repertoires spanned tighter CDR3 length ranges than controls did.

Survey-level immunoSEQ v3.0 assays were run. The table came from immunoSEQ multiplex PCR; TCRdb's copy has only in-frame clones and leaves some out. The sample has fewer than 25,000 clones, approximately 82% seen once; the top ten hold 8.1%. This CDR3 contains 16 residues. Germline V gene lookup returns CDR1 SGHTA and CDR2 FQGNSA. The V end was cut by 4 bases, the J end by 2 bases, with 15 bases between. The sequencing here drew on unsorted PBMCs, taken at the start of antiretroviral therapy. This TCR was recovered from a middle-aged man with HIV. The chain carries TRBV7-2 and TRBJ1-5; a weak D match, TRBD1 (5 bases). The CDR3 DNA is TGTGCCAGCAGCTCCCACTTGGACACCCGCAATCAGCCCCAGCATTTT. Its protein product is CASSSHLDTRNQPQHF.